These 9 T cell receptor beta chains share one sample of origin, sequenced in a study of T cell responses to AZD1222 COVID-19 vaccine. Clones were read by immunoSEQ multiplex PCR, and TCRdb kept only the in-frame ones, dropping some. The data show 100,000 or so clones, around nine tenths seen once. The sequenced sample was peripheral blood, obtained 28 days after the second AZD1222 dose. All receptors come from an adult who received the AZD1222 COVID-19 vaccine.

The chain uses TRBV18 and TRBJ1-1, with unresolved D. The germline V gene has CDR1 KGHSH and CDR2 LQKENI. Trimming removed 5 bases at V and 0 bases at J, with 13 bases between. This CDR3 is 15 amino acids long. CDR3 loop: CASSLQTEMNTEAFF. Written as DNA, the CDR3 is TGTGCCAGCTCATTACAGACGGAAATGAACACTGAAGCTTTCTTT.

This clone was detected only once. This rearrangement joins TRBV12-3 or TRBV12-4 to TRBJ1-2, with D perhaps TRBD1 (6 bases). The CDR3 consists of 11 residues. Deletions cut 8 bases from V and 5 bases from J, with 9 bases between. This chain's CDR3 is CASSGTYGYTF. Here the CDR3 DNA reads TGTGCCAGCTCGGGGACATATGGCTACACCTTC.

The rearrangement uses TRBV2 and TRBJ1-1; D is unresolved. Trimming removed 5 bases from V and 1 base from J, with 8 bases in between. Germline V lookup: CDR1 SNHLY, CDR2 FYNNEI. The CDR3 spans 13 residues. This chain's CDR3 is CASSTQTNTEAFF. The DNA of the CDR3 is TGTGCCAGCAGTACCCAAACGAACACTGAAGCTTTCTTT.

The chain links TRBV5-1 to TRBJ1-2, with 7 bases lining up with TRBD1. Per germline, CDR1 SGHRS and CDR2 YFSETQ. The CDR3 is 13 amino acids. J gave up 4 bases and V 5 bases, and 5 bases lay outside the gene matches. The CDR3 sequence is CASRLQGTYGYTF. The CDR3 DNA is TGCGCCAGCAGGCTACAGGGGACCTATGGCTACACCTTC.

This clone occurred a few times. The rearrangement links TRBV20-1 to TRBJ1-3, with D perhaps TRBD1 (6 bases). The CDR3 totals 14 residues. The germline CDR1 and CDR2 sequences are DFQATT and SNEGSKA (reference sequence). The ends were cut back, 3 bases at V and 0 bases at J, with 9 bases in the middle. The CDR3 loop is CSASDRNSGNTIYF. The CDR3, as DNA: TGCAGTGCTAGTGACAGGAACTCTGGAAACACCATATATTTT.

This chain joins TRBV11-2 and TRBJ2-2; either TRBD1 or TRBD2 may supply D (5 bases each). V was clipped by 5 bases and J by 2 bases, with 12 bases between them. Germline-derived CDR1 and CDR2 are SGHAT and FQNNGV. This CDR3 has 15 amino acids. CDR3 amino acids: CASSPRGGNTGELFF. In DNA form, the CDR3 reads TGTGCCAGCAGCCCGAGGGGTGGAAACACCGGGGAGCTGTTTTTT.

The chain is built from TRBV3-1 (or the pseudogene TRBV3-2) and TRBJ1-4; D possibly corresponds to TRBD1 (5 bases). The CDR3 runs to 17 residues. Trimming took off 1 base at V and 3 bases at J, with 15 bases between the two ends. Germline V CDR1 and CDR2: LGHDT, YNNKEL (reference sequence). In DNA form, the CDR3 reads TGTGCCAGCAGCCAAGGCGTTGGTGGGGCTGCTAATGAAAAACTGTTTTTT. Encoded protein: CASSQGVGGAANEKLFF.

The chain uses TRBV15 and TRBJ1-4; D gene uncertain. CDR3 size: 14 residues. V lost 0 bases, J lost 7 bases, and 9 bases lay in between. CDR1 is LNHNV and CDR2 is YYDKDF in the germline V gene (reference sequence). CDR3 amino acids: CATSRDPMGEKLFF. CDR3 DNA sequence: TGTGCCACCAGCAGAGATCCCATGGGTGAAAAACTGTTTTTT.

The chain carries TRBV6-5 and TRBJ1-1; the D is unclear. V lost 3 bases and J 1 base, leaving 9 bases between the germline ends. This CDR3 region has 14 residues. The germline CDR1 and CDR2 sequences are MNHEY and SVGAGI. CDR3 in DNA: TGTGCCAGCAGTTATTGGGAAGGGAACACTGAAGCTTTCTTT. It is translated as CASSYWEGNTEAFF.